This is a list of T cell receptor beta chains from one sample in a study of shared clonotypes between healthy human individuals. The table came from immunoSEQ multiplex PCR; TCRdb's copy has only in-frame clones and leaves some out. The repertoire holds 2 million to 2.5 million clones, with about 90% as singletons. The sequencing sample was made of naive CD4+ T cells from PBMCs. All receptors derive from a young man in good health. Some clones in this sample may be carry-over from other donors' samples. Each CDR3 is given with its conserved first and last residue. A D gene is named only where the DNA matches it firmly. A row's size may be missing; if present it is once, few, many or a size class.

J: TRBJ1-1; size: -; V: TRBV11-2; D: -; DNA: TGTGCCAGCAGCCCCACCGGGGGGGGCACTGAAGCTTTCTTT; CDR3: CASSPTGGGTEAFF
J: TRBJ2-5; size: -; V: TRBV5-1; D: -; DNA: TGCGCCAGCAGCTGGCAGGTCCCGGGCCAAGAGACCCAGTACTTC; CDR3: CASSWQVPGQETQYF
J: TRBJ2-2; size: -; V: TRBV7-9; D: -; DNA: TGTGCCAGCAGCCCCTTGCGCGTCTCGAACACCGGGGAGCTGTTTTTT; CDR3: CASSPLRVSNTGELFF
J: TRBJ2-1; size: -; V: TRBV2; D: -; DNA: TGTGCCAGCAGTGGCGGTAACTCCTACAATGAGCAGTTCTTC; CDR3: CASSGGNSYNEQFF
J: TRBJ2-5; size: -; V: TRBV15; D: TRBD1; DNA: TGTGCCACCAGCAGAGGACCCACAGGGGGCGAGGAGACCCAGTACTTC; CDR3: CATSRGPTGGEETQYF
J: TRBJ2-2; size: -; V: TRBV14; D: -; DNA: TGTGCCAGCAGCGGGCTGACCGGGGAGCTGTTTTTT; CDR3: CASSGLTGELFF
J: TRBJ2-4; size: -; V: TRBV6-5; D: -; DNA: TGTGCCAGCAGCATGGACGGACCTTACGGCATTCAGTACTTC; CDR3: CASSMDGPYGIQYF
J: TRBJ1-3; size: -; V: TRBV6-1; D: -; DNA: TGTGCCAGCAGTGAGGATCATGCTGATAACACCATATATTTT; CDR3: CASSEDHADNTIYF
J: TRBJ2-3; size: -; V: TRBV6-6; D: -; DNA: TGTGCCAGCAGTTGGGACCCTTCCGATACGCAGTATTTT; CDR3: CASSWDPSDTQYF
J: TRBJ1-1; size: once; V: TRBV19; D: -; DNA: TGTGCCAGTAGTATCGGAGGACGCATGAACACTGAAGCTTTCTTT; CDR3: CASSIGGRMNTEAFF
J: TRBJ2-1; size: -; V: TRBV30; D: -; DNA: TGTGCCTGGGACGGGTCCTACAATGAGCAGTTCTTC; CDR3: CAWDGSYNEQFF
J: TRBJ2-3; size: -; V: TRBV9; D: -; DNA: TGTGCCAGCAGCTCGCGGACGCACAGCACAGATACGCAGTATTTT; CDR3: CASSSRTHSTDTQYF
J: TRBJ1-3; size: -; V: TRBV7-9; D: -; DNA: TGTGCCAGCAGCTTAGGGAGTCCCTCTGGAAACACCATATATTTT; CDR3: CASSLGSPSGNTIYF
J: TRBJ2-1; size: -; V: TRBV4-1; D: -; DNA: TGCGCCAGCAGCCCCCCTCCGGGTTTTGAGCAGTTCTTC; CDR3: CASSPPPGFEQFF